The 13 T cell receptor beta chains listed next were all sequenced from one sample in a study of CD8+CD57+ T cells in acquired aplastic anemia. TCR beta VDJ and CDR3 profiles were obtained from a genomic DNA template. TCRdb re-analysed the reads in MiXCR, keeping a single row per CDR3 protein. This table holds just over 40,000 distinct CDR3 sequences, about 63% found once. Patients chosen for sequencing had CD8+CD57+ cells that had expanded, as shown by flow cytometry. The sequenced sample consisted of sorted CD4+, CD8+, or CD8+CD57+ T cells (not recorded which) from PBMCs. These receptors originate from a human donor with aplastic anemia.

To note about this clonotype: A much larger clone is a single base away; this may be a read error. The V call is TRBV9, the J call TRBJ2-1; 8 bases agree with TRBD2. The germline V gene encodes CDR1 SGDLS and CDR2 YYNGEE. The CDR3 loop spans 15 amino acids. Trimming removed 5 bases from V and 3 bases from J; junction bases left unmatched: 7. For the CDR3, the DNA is TGTGCCAGCAGGGCTGGCGGGGGGATCTACAATGAGCAGTTCTTC. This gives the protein CASRAGGGIYNEQFF.

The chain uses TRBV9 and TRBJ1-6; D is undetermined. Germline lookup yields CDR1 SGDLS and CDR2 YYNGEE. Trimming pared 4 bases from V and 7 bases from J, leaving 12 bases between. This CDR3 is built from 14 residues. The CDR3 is CASSQELPNSPLHF. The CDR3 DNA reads TGTGCCAGCAGCCAAGAGTTACCGAATTCACCCCTCCACTTT.

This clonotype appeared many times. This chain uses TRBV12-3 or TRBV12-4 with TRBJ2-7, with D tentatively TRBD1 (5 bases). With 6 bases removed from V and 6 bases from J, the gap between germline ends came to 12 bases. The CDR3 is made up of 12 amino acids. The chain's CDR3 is CASSGDRTEQYF. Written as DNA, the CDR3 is TGTGCCAGCAGCGGAGACAGAACCGAGCAGTACTTC.

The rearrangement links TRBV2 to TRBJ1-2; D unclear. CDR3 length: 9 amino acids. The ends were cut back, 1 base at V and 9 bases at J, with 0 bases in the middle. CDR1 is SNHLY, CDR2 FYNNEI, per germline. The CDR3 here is CASSEGYTF. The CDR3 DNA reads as TGTGCCAGCAGTGAAGGCTACACCTTC.

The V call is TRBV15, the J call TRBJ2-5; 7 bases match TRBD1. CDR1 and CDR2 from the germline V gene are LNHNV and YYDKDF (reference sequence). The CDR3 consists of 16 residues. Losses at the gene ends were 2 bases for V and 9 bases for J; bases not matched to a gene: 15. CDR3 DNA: TGTGCCACCAGCAGAACCGGACAGGCGAATAATCAGCCCCAGTACTTC. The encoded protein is CATSRTGQANNQPQYF.

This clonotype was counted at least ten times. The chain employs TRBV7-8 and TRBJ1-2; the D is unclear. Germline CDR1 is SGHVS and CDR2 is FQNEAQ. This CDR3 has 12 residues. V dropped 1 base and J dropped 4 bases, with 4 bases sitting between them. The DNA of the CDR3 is TGTGCCAGCAGCTTAGATGCCTATGGCTACACCTTC. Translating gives CASSLDAYGYTF.

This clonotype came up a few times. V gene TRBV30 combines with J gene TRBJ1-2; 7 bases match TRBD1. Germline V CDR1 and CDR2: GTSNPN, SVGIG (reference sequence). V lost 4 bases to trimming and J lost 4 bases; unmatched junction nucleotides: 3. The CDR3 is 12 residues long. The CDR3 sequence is CAWKTGSYGYTF. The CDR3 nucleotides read TGTGCCTGGAAGACAGGGAGCTATGGCTACACCTTC.

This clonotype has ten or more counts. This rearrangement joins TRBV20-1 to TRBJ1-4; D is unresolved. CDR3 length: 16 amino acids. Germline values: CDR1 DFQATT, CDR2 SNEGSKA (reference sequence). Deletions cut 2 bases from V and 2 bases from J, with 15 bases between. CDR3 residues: CSARFVRELTNEKLFF. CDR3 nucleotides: TGCAGTGCTAGATTCGTGCGAGAACTTACTAATGAAAAACTGTTTTTT.

The CDR3 bases are TGTGCCAGCAGCTTAGAAAAAGGGGGAGGGACCTACGAGCAGTACTTC. It codes for CASSLEKGGGTYEQYF. The genes are TRBV11-2 and TRBJ2-7; tentatively, D is TRBD2 (7 bases). V gave up 0 bases and J gave up 2 bases, with 14 bases separating them. The CDR3 contains 16 residues. The germline V gene encodes CDR1 SGHAT and CDR2 FQNNGV.

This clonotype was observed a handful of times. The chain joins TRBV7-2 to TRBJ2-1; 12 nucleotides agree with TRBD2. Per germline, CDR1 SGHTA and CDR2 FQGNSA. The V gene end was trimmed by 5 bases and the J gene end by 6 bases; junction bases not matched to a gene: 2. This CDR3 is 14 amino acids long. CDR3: CASSRTSGINEQFF. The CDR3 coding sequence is TGTGCCAGCAGCAGGACTAGCGGGATCAATGAGCAGTTCTTC.

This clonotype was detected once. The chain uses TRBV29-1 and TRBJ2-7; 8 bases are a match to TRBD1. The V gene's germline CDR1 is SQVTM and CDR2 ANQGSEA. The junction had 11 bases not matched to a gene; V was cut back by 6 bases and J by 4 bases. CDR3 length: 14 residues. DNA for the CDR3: TGCAGCGTCATGACAGGGGTAGGGGGATACGAGCAGTACTTC. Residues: CSVMTGVGGYEQYF.

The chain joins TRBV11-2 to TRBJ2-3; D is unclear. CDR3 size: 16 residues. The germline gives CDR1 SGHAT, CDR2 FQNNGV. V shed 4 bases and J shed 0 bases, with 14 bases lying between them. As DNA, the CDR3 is TGTGCCAGCAGCTCCAAGCAGGTCGCTAGCACAGATACGCAGTATTTT. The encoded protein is CASSSKQVASTDTQYF.

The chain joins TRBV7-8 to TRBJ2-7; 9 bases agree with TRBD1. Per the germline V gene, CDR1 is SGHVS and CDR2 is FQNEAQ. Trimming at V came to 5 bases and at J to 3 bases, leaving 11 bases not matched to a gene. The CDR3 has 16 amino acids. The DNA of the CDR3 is TGTGCCAGCAGCCGCCCCCGGGACAGGGCCGGCTACGAGCAGTACTTC. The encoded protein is CASSRPRDRAGYEQYF.